The clone carrying this T cell receptor (beta chain) was found once. Its antigen is currently unknown. Clones were sequenced by immunoSEQ multiplex PCR, and TCRdb holds only the in-frame ones, with some missing. Of approximately 700,000 clones detected, 73% appear once; the ten largest clones hold around 1.8%. Every contributor of samples was a Caucasian grown-up residing in Nashville, Tennessee. In the CD4+ fraction, cells were divided into CD45RA+ naive and CD45RA-negative memory subsets. The entry originates in a study of shared clonotypes between healthy human individuals. At the level of the study: The study used three CD4 naive, three CD4 memory, two CD8 naive and one CD8 memory plate per donor. Study-level findings and limits: Naive CD4 clonotypes overlapped across a handful of donors at roughly 5%.

Germline values: CDR1 SGHTS, CDR2 YDEGEE. V was shortened by 3 bases and J by 5 bases, with 11 bases between the two germline ends. CDR3 length: 13 residues. J is TRBJ1-1 and V is TRBV5-8; tentative D call: TRBD1 (6 bases). The origin of this receptor is a woman under 40 in good health. Sample: memory CD4+ T cells sorted from blood. Subset indicated: CD45RA-negative fraction. In nucleotides, the CDR3 is TGTGCCAGCAGCTACAAGGGGGTTACTGAAGCTTTCTTT. This codes for CASSYKGVTEAFF.